This T cell receptor beta chain appears in the sequencing data of a study of T cell responses to AZD1222 COVID-19 vaccine. V was trimmed by 3 bases and J by 4 bases, leaving 4 bases between them. The CDR3 length is 12 residues. The germline V gene has CDR1 ENHRY and CDR2 SYGVKD. The protocol was immunoSEQ multiplex PCR, while the TCRdb copy is restricted to in-frame clones and leaves out a portion. Of around 150,000 clones listed, 90% to 95% are singletons. As for this clone: As yet, its antigen is unknown.

General study points: Seropositive AZD1222 recipients at baseline numbered only five to seven.

The chain employs TRBV10-3 and TRBJ1-5, with no clear D. The sequence derives from an adult who received the AZD1222 COVID-19 vaccine. Sample: peripheral blood, taken 28 days after the second AZD1222 dose. The DNA of the CDR3 is TGTGCCATCAGTGACGGGAATCAGCCCCAGCATTTT. It is translated as CAISDGNQPQHF.